The TCR beta chain described here comes from a study of OX40 agonist ivuxolimab in advanced cancers. Study-level background: Dose-escalation patients had hepatocellular carcinoma, melanoma, renal cell or head and neck cancer.

The germline gives CDR1 SGHAT, CDR2 FQNNGV. The CDR3 contains 14 residues. V was clipped by 7 bases and J by 4 bases; unmatched bases: 10. Profiling relied on immunoSEQ multiplex PCR, and the TCRdb table lists in-frame clones only, not all of them. Of 53,000 or so clones listed, about 87% are singletons. This receptor was identified in an adult with an advanced solid tumor such as melanoma, head and neck, liver or kidney cancer. J is TRBJ2-7 and V is TRBV11-2; 7 nucleotides match TRBD1. The sequenced sample was CD4+ or CD8+ T cells sorted from blood, obtained in a trial of the OX40 agonist ivuxolimab. Here the CDR3 reads CASTLGGLLYEQYF. CDR3 coding DNA: TGTGCCAGCACCCTAGGGGGCCTACTATACGAGCAGTACTTC. Drawing the rest from reference TRBV11-2 and TRBJ2-7, the complete variable domain is EAGVAQSPRYKIIEKRQSVAFWCNPISGHATLYWYQQILGQGPKLLIQFQNNGVVDDSQLPKDRFSAERLKGVDSTLKIQPAKLEDSAVYLCASTLGGLLYEQYFGPGTRLTVT.